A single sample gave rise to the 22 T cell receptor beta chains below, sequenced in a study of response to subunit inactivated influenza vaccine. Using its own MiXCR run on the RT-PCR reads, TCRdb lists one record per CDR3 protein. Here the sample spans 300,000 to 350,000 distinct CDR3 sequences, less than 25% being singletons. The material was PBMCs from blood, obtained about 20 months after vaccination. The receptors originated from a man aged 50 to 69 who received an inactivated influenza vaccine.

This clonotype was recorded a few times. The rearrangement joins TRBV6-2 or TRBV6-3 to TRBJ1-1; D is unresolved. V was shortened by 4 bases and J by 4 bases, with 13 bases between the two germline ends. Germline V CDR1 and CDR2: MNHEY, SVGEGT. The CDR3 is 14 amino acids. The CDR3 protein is CASSLSRRTTEAFF. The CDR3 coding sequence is TGTGCCAGCAGTTTGAGCAGACGGACCACTGAAGCTTTCTTT.

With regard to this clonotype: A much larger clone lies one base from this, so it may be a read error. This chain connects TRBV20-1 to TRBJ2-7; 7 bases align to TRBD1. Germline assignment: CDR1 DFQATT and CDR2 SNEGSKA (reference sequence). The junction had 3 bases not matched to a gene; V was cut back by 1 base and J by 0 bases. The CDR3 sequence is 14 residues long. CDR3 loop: CSARVDRSSYEQYF. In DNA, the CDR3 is TGCAGTGCTAGAGTGGACAGGAGCTCCTACGAGCAGTACTTC.

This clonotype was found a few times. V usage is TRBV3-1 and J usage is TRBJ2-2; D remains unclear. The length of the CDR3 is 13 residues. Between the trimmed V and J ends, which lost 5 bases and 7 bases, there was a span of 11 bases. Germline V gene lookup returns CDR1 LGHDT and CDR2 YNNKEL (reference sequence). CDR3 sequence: CASSRVDGGELFF. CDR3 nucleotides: TGTGCCAGCAGCAGAGTAGACGGCGGGGAGCTGTTTTTT.

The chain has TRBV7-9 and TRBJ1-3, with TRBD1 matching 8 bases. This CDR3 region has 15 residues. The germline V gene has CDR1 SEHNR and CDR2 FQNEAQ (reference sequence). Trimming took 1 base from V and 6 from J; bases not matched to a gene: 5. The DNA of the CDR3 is TGTGCCAGCAGCTTAGGACAGGGGTATCTAAACACCATATATTTT. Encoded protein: CASSLGQGYLNTIYF.

As DNA, the CDR3 is TGTGCCAGCAGGGTAACAGGGTACTATGGCTACACCTTC. Amino acids: CASRVTGYYGYTF. This chain joins TRBV6-1 and TRBJ1-2, with D possibly being TRBD1 (6 bases). The CDR3 loop spans 13 amino acids. V lost 6 bases, J lost 3 bases, and 11 bases lay in between. Germline V lookup: CDR1 MNHNS, CDR2 SASEGT.

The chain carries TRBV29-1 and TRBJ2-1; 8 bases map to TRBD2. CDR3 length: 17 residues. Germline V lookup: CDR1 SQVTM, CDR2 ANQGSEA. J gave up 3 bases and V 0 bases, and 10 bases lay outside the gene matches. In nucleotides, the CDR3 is TGCAGCGTTGAAGAGACGCCTATAGCGGGATTCTACAATGAGCAGTTCTTC. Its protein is CSVEETPIAGFYNEQFF.

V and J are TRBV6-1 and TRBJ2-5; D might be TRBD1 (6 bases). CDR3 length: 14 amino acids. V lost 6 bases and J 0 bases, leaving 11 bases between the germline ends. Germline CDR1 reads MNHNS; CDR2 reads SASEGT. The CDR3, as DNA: TGTGCCAGCAGCCGACGACAGGACCAAGAGACCCAGTACTTC. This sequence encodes CASSRRQDQETQYF.

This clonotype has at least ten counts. Here the CDR3 reads CASSQIMGPRATEAFF. CDR3 nucleotides: TGCGCCAGCAGCCAGATCATGGGCCCTCGGGCCACTGAAGCTTTCTTT. The rearrangement joins TRBV4-3 to TRBJ1-1; D remains ambiguous. Germline V gene sequence: CDR1 LGHNA, CDR2 YSLEER. Trimming took off 3 bases at V and 4 bases at J, with 18 bases between the two ends. The CDR3 runs to 16 residues.

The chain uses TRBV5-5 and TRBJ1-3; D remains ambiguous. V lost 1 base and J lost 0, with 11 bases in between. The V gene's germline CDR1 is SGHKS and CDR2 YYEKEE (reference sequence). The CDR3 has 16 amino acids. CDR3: CASSLLAVTSGNTIYF. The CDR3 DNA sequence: TGTGCCAGCAGCTTGTTGGCGGTAACCTCTGGAAACACCATATATTTT.

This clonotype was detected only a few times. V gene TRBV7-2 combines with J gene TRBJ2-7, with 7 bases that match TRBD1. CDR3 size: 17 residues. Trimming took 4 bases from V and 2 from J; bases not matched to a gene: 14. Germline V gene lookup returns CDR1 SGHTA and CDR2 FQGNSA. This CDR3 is CASSSKTGLKRAYEQYF. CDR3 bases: TGTGCCAGCAGCTCTAAGACAGGGTTGAAGAGGGCCTACGAGCAGTACTTC.

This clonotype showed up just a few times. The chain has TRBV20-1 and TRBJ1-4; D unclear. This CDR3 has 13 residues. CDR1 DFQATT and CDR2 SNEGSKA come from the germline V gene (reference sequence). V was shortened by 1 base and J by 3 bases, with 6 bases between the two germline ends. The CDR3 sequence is CSARVGSNEKLFF. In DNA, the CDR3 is TGCAGTGCTAGAGTGGGCTCTAATGAAAAACTGTTTTTT.

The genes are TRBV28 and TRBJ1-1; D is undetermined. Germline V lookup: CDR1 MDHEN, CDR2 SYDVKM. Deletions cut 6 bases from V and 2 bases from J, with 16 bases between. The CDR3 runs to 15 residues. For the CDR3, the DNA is TGTGCCAGCAGGCTATTATGGCTCGGAAACACTGAAGCTTTCTTT. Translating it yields CASRLLWLGNTEAFF.

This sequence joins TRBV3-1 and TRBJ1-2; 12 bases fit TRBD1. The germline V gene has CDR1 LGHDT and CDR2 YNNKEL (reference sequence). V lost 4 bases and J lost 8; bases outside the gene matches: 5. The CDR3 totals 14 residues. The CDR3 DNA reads TGTGCCAGCAGCCCGGGACAGGGGGCGCGGGGCTACACCTTC. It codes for CASSPGQGARGYTF.

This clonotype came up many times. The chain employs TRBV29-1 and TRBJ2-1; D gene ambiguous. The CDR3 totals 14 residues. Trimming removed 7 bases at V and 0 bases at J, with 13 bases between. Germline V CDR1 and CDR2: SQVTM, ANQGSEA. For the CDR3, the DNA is TGCAGCGGAGGCAAGGTCCTCTCCTACAATGAGCAGTTCTTC. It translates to CSGGKVLSYNEQFF.

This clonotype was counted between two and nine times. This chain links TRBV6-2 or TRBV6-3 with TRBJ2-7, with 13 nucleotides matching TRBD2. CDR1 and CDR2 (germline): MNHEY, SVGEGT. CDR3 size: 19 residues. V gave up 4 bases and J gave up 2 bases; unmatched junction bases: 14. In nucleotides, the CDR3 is TGTGCCAGCAGTTCCCGGACTAGCGGGGGCCAATATATAGCCTACGAGCAGTACTTC. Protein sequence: CASSSRTSGGQYIAYEQYF.

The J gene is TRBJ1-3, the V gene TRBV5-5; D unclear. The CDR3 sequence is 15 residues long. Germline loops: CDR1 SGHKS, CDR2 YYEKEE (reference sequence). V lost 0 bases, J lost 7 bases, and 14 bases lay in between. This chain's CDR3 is CASSLDAALGNTIYF. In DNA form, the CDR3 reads TGTGCCAGCAGCTTGGACGCCGCGCTTGGGAACACCATATATTTT.

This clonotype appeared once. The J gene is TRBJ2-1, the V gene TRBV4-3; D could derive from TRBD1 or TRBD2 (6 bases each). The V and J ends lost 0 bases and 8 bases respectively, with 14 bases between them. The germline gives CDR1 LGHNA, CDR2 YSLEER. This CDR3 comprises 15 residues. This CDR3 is CASSQDWGAGDEQFF. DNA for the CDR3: TGCGCCAGCAGCCAAGATTGGGGGGCGGGCGATGAGCAGTTCTTC.

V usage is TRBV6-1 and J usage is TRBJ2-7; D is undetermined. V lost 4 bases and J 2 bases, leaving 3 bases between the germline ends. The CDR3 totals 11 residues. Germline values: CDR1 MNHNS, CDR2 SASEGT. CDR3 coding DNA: TGTGCCAGCAGTGCACCCTACGAGCAGTACTTC. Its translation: CASSAPYEQYF.

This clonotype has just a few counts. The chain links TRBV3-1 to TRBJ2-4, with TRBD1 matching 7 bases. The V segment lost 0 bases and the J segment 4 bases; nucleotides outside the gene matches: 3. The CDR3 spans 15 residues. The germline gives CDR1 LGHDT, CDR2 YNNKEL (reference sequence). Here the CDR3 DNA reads TGTGCCAGCAGCCAAGAGCCGGGACAGAAAAACATTCAGTACTTC. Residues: CASSQEPGQKNIQYF.

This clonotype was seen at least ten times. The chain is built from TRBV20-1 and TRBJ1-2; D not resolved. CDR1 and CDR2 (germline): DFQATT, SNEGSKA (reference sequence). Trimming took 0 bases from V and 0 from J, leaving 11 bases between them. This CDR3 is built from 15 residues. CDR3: CSARDAGLANYGYTF. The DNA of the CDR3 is TGCAGTGCTAGAGATGCAGGATTAGCTAACTATGGCTACACCTTC.

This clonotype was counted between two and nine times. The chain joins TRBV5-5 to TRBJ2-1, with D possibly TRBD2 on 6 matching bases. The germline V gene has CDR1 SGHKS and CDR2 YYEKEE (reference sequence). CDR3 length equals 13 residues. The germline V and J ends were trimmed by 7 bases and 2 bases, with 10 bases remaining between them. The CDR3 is CASRSGPYNEQFF. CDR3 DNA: TGTGCCAGCCGAAGCGGGCCCTACAATGAGCAGTTCTTC.

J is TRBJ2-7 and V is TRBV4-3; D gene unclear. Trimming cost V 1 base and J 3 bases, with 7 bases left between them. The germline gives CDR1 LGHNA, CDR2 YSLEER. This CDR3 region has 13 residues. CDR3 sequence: CASSQALGYEQYF. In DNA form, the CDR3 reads TGCGCCAGCAGCCAAGCGCTGGGCTACGAGCAGTACTTC.